The 18 T cell receptor beta chains presented below share a single source sample, sequenced in a study of shared clonotypes between healthy human individuals. Clones were read by immunoSEQ multiplex PCR, and TCRdb kept only the in-frame ones, dropping some. The sample has hundreds of thousands of clones, about 96% seen once. CD45RO-negative, CCR7-selected cells formed the naive CD8 fraction, which excluded terminally differentiated effector memory CD45RA+ cells. The specimen was naive CD8+ T cells sorted from blood. These receptors all stem from a woman under 40 in good health.

The chain couples TRBV28 to TRBJ2-3; D gene uncertain. V shed 6 bases and J shed 5 bases, with 6 bases lying between them. The germline gives CDR1 MDHEN, CDR2 SYDVKM. This CDR3 region has 11 residues. The CDR3 loop is CASRWGDTQYF. DNA of the CDR3: TGTGCCAGCAGATGGGGAGATACGCAGTATTTT.

This chain uses TRBV5-4 with TRBJ1-1; a possible D gene is TRBD1 (5 bases). V dropped 4 bases and J dropped 4 bases, with 20 bases sitting between them. This CDR3 has 16 amino acids. Germline V gene sequence: CDR1 SGHNT, CDR2 YYREEE (reference sequence). The CDR3 reads CASSPSTRGLGTEAFF. CDR3 DNA sequence: TGTGCCAGCAGCCCCTCCACAAGGGGCCTGGGCACTGAAGCTTTCTTT.

The genes are TRBV7-9 and TRBJ1-2; TRBD1 agrees at 8 bases. This CDR3 region has 15 residues. Germline V gene lookup returns CDR1 SEHNR and CDR2 FQNEAQ (reference sequence). V was pared by 0 bases and J by 4 bases, with 4 bases of the junction left unmatched. The CDR3: CASSLALTGVYGYTF. The CDR3 DNA follows: TGTGCCAGCAGCTTAGCCCTGACAGGGGTCTATGGCTACACCTTC.

The CDR3 is CASSYTSESSYEQYF. As DNA, the CDR3 is TGTGCCAGCAGTTATACTAGCGAGTCGTCCTACGAGCAGTACTTC. This chain connects TRBV6-5 to TRBJ2-7; TRBD2 aligns across 7 bases. This CDR3 has 15 residues. Germline V CDR1 and CDR2: MNHEY, SVGAGI. V trimming: 3 bases; J trimming: 1 base; junction bases outside the gene matches: 6.

This chain connects TRBV6-1 to TRBJ2-7; no firm D call. Per germline, CDR1 MNHNS and CDR2 SASEGT. The CDR3 length is 13 residues. Trimming shortened V by 7 bases and J by 2 bases, and 12 bases separated the two germline ends. The CDR3 DNA reads as TGTGCCAGCAACCCCCTCCCCACCTACGAGCAGTACTTC. Translating it yields CASNPLPTYEQYF.

The gene calls are TRBV7-9 and TRBJ1-1, with a possible D match to TRBD1 (5 bases). From germline, CDR1 is SEHNR and CDR2 FQNEAQ (reference sequence). This CDR3 region has 16 residues. Trimming cost V 1 base and J 7 bases, with 19 bases left between them. The CDR3 DNA follows: TGTGCCAGCAGCTTAGACAAGGGGACCGGCAAGGGTGAAGCTTTCTTT. It is translated as CASSLDKGTGKGEAFF.

The chain has TRBV19 and TRBJ2-1; D not resolved. This CDR3 region has 12 residues. Deletions cut 3 bases from V and 7 bases from J, with 7 bases between. Germline CDR1 and CDR2: LNHDA and SQIVND (reference sequence). As DNA, the CDR3 is TGTGCCAGTAGTATTTTCAGGAATGAGCAGTTCTTC. Amino acids: CASSIFRNEQFF.

V and J are TRBV5-1 and TRBJ2-1; 9 bases line up with TRBD1. This CDR3 contains 13 residues. V trimming: 7 bases; J trimming: 9 bases; junction bases outside the gene matches: 8. Per germline, CDR1 SGHRS and CDR2 YFSETQ. CDR3 bases: TGCGCCAGCCAGGCTACAGGGGGCACTGAGCAGTTCTTC. Protein product: CASQATGGTEQFF.

This clone appeared once. The genes are TRBV4-1 and TRBJ2-5; D unresolved. The J call may be mistaken, given a closer DNA end match to TRBJ2-7. This CDR3 is built from 13 residues. Per germline, CDR1 MGHRA and CDR2 YSYEKL. CDR3 DNA: TGCGCCAGCAGCCAAGACTGGGCCTACGAGCAGTACTTC. Translated, it gives CASSQDWAYEQYF.

The J gene is TRBJ2-2, the V gene TRBV29-1, with D perhaps TRBD2 (7 bases). This CDR3 has 15 amino acids. CDR1 is SQVTM, CDR2 ANQGSEA, per germline. Trimming shortened V by 2 bases and J by 7 bases, and 17 bases separated the two germline ends. CDR3 sequence (DNA): TGCAGCGTTGAACCTACGGGGGGCGCGATCGGGGAGCTGTTTTTT. Encoded protein: CSVEPTGGAIGELFF.

The J gene is TRBJ2-4, the V gene TRBV4-1; D possibly corresponds to TRBD1 (5 bases). CDR3 length equals 17 residues. Trimming took 4 bases from V and 8 from J, leaving 24 bases between them. Germline V CDR1 and CDR2: MGHRA, YSYEKL. This CDR3 reads CASSLKPSGPVGDIQYF. CDR3 DNA sequence: TGCGCCAGCAGCCTGAAACCGTCCGGGCCGGTAGGGGACATTCAGTACTTC.

The rearrangement uses TRBV4-1 and TRBJ2-7, with D tentatively TRBD1 (6 bases). CDR1 and CDR2 from the germline V gene are MGHRA and YSYEKL. This CDR3 has 14 residues. Deletions cut 2 bases from V and 3 bases from J, with 11 bases between. CDR3 bases: TGCGCCAGCAGCCAACGGGACAACATCTACGAGCAGTACTTC. Protein sequence: CASSQRDNIYEQYF.

The V call is TRBV19, the J call TRBJ1-5, with 7 bases aligning to TRBD1. The CDR3 totals 12 residues. Germline lookup yields CDR1 LNHDA and CDR2 SQIVND (reference sequence). V was pared by 5 bases and J by 6 bases, with 1 base of the junction left unmatched. In DNA, the CDR3 is TGTGCCAGTAGTCCAGGGGGTCAGCCCCAGCATTTT. This sequence encodes CASSPGGQPQHF.

This sequence joins TRBV27 and TRBJ2-7; D ambiguous. CDR1 MNHEY and CDR2 SMNVEV come from the germline V gene (reference sequence). V was shortened by 5 bases and J by 0 bases, with 14 bases between the two germline ends. CDR3 length equals 15 residues. The CDR3 sequence: CASSARPRSSYEQYF. CDR3 nucleotide sequence: TGTGCCAGCAGTGCTCGACCAAGGAGCTCCTACGAGCAGTACTTC.

The chain couples TRBV7-8 to TRBJ2-2, with no clear D. The CDR3 totals 11 residues. V lost 4 bases to trimming and J lost 4 bases, with 1 base between them. Germline CDR1 SGHVS, CDR2 FQNEAQ. The CDR3 loop is CASSSTGELFF. The CDR3 coding sequence is TGTGCCAGCAGCTCCACCGGGGAGCTGTTTTTT.

The genes are TRBV7-9 and TRBJ2-7; 8 nucleotides line up with TRBD1. The CDR3 runs 16 residues. CDR1 SEHNR and CDR2 FQNEAQ come from the germline V gene (reference sequence). Trimming cost V 1 base and J 3 bases; bases outside gene matches: 8. The CDR3 coding sequence is TGTGCCAGCAGCTTAGGGTTGGGGACAGGACGCTACGAGCAGTACTTC. Its translation is CASSLGLGTGRYEQYF.

The chain joins TRBV20-1 to TRBJ1-1; TRBD1 agrees at 7 bases. Germline V gene lookup returns CDR1 DFQATT and CDR2 SNEGSKA (reference sequence). The CDR3 has 11 residues. Trimming took 6 bases from V and 7 from J; bases not matched to a gene: 5. This CDR3 reads CSARGGGEAFF. As DNA, the CDR3 is TGCAGTGCCAGGGGGGGCGGTGAAGCTTTCTTT.

This clone came up once. This rearrangement joins TRBV5-3 to TRBJ1-3, with TRBD1 matching over 7 bases. TRBV5-3 is an open reading frame whose function is uncertain. The CDR3 is 17 residues long. The junction had 8 bases not matched to a gene; V was cut back by 1 base and J by 1 base. The chain's CDR3 is CARSLTGEKVSGNTIYF. CDR3 in DNA: TGTGCCAGAAGCTTGACAGGGGAGAAGGTGTCTGGAAACACCATATATTTT.